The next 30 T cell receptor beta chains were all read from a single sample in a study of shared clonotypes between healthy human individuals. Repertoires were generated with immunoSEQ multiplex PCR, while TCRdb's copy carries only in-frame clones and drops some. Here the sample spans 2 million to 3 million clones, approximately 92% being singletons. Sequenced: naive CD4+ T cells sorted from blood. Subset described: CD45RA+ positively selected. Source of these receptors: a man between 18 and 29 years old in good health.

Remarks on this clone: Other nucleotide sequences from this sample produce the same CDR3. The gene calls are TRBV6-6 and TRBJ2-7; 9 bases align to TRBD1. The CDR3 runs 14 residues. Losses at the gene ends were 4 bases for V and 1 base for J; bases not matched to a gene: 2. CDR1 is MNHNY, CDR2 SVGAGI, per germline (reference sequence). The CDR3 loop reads CASSLDRGSYEQYF. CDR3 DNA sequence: TGTGCCAGCAGTTTGGACAGGGGATCCTACGAGCAGTACTTC.

The CDR3 region has the DNA TGTGCCAGCAGCTTAGGGGGGGCAGGGAGCGTACGAGCGGCCTACAATGAGCAGTTCTTC. Its translation: CASSLGGAGSVRAAYNEQFF. The V gene is TRBV7-8, the J gene TRBJ2-1; D may match TRBD1 or TRBD2 (6 bases each). V was pared by 1 base and J by 2 bases, with 24 bases between. CDR3 length equals 20 residues. The germline V gene has CDR1 SGHVS and CDR2 FQNEAQ.

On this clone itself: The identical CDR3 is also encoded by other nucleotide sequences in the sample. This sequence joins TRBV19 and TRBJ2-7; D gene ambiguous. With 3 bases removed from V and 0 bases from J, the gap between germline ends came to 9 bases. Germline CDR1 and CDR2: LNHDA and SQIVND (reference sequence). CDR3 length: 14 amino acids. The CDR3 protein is CASSISRSSYEQYF. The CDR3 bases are TGTGCCAGTAGTATCTCCAGGAGCTCCTACGAGCAGTACTTC.

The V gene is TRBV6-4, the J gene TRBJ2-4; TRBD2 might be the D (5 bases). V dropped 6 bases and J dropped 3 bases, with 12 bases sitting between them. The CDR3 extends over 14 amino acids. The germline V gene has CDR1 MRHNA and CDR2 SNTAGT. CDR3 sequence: CASRNPRGKNIQYF. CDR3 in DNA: TGTGCCAGCAGGAACCCCCGGGGCAAAAACATTCAGTACTTC.

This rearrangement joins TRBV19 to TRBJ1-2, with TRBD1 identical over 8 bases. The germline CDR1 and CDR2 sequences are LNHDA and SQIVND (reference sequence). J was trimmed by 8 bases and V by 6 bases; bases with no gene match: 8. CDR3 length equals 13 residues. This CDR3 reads CASRGQGRYGYTF. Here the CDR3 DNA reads TGTGCCAGTAGAGGACAGGGAAGGTACGGCTACACCTTC.

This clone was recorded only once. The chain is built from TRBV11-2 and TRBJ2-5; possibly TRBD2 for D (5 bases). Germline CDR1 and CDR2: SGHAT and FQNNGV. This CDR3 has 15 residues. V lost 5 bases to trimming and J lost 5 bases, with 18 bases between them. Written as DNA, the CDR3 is TGTGCCAGCAGCCCTATAACCGGGATGGAGGAGACCCAGTACTTC. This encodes CASSPITGMEETQYF.

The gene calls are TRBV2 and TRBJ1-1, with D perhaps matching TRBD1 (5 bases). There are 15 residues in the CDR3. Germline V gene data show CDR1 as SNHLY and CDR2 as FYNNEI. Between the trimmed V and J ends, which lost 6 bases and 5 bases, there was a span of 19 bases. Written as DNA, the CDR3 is TGTGCCAGCAGGGGCGAGGGGCAGGCCTGGACTGAAGCTTTCTTT. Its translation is CASRGEGQAWTEAFF.

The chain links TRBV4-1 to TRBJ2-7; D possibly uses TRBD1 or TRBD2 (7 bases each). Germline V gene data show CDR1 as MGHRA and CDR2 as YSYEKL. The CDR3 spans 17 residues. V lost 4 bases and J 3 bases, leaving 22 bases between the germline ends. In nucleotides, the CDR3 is TGCGCCAGCAGCCCAGGGGGGGCAGGGAAGAAACTCTACGAGCAGTACTTC. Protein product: CASSPGGAGKKLYEQYF.

The CDR3 DNA sequence: TGTGCCAGCAGTTTAGGGACAGGGTCTACCTACGAGCAGTACTTC. The encoded protein is CASSLGTGSTYEQYF. This chain connects TRBV27 to TRBJ2-7; 9 nucleotides align to TRBD1. Trimming at V came to 2 bases and at J to 2 bases, leaving 4 bases not matched to a gene. Germline-derived CDR1 and CDR2 are MNHEY and SMNVEV (reference sequence). This CDR3 is 15 amino acids long.

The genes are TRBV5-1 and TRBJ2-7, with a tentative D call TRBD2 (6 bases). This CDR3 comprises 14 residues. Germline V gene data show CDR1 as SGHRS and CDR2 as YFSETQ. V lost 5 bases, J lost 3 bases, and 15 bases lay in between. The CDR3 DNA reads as TGCGCCAGCAGGCCAGGGACTGGAAACTACGAGCAGTACTTC. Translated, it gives CASRPGTGNYEQYF.

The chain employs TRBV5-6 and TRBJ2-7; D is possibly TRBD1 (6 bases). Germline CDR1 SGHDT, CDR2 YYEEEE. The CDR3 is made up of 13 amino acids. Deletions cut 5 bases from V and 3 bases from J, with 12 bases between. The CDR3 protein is CASSPTGLYEQYF. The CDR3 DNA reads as TGTGCCAGCAGTCCCACAGGGCTCTACGAGCAGTACTTC.

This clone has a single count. The CDR3: CASRPTNYGYTF. CDR3 coding DNA: TGTGCCAGCAGACCTACTAACTATGGCTACACCTTC. V is TRBV28 and J is TRBJ1-2; no definite D call. The CDR3 has 12 residues. Per the germline V gene, CDR1 is MDHEN and CDR2 is SYDVKM. Trimming stripped 6 bases from V and 0 bases from J, with 5 bases between.

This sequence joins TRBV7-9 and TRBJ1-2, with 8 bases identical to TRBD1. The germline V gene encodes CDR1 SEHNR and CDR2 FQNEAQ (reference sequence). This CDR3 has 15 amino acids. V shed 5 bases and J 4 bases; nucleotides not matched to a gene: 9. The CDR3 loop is CASSRDRGGIYGYTF. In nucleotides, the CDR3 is TGTGCCAGCAGCCGAGACAGGGGCGGAATCTATGGCTACACCTTC.

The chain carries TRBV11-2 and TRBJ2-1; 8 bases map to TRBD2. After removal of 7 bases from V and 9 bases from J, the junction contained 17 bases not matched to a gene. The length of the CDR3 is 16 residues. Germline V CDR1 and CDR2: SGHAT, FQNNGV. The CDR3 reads CASIPIASGPSSEQFF. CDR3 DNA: TGTGCCAGCATCCCAATTGCTAGCGGGCCGTCGAGTGAGCAGTTCTTC.

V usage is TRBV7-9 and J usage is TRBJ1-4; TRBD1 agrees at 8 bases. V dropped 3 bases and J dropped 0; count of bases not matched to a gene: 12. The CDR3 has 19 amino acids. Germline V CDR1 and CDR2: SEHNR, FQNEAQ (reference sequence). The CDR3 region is CASSFRTGHLSSTNEKLFF. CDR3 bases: TGTGCCAGCAGCTTTAGGACAGGGCACTTATCTTCAACTAATGAAAAACTGTTTTTT.

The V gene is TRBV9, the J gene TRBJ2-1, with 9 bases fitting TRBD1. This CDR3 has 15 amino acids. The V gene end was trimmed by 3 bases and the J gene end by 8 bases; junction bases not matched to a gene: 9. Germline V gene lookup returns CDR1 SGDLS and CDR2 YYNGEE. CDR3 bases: TGTGCCAGCAGCGGGGACAGGGTTGACCCACATGAGCAGTTCTTC. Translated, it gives CASSGDRVDPHEQFF.

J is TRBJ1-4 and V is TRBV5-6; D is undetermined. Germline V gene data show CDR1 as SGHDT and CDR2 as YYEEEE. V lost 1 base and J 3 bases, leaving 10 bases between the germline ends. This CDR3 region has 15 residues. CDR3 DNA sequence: TGTGCCAGCAGCTTGCAAGGGAAGGCTAATGAAAAACTGTTTTTT. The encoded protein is CASSLQGKANEKLFF.

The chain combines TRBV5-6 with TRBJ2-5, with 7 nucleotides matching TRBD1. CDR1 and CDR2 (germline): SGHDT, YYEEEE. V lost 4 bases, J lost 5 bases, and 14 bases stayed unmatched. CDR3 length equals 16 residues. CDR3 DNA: TGTGCCAGCAGCCTGTCAAATACAGGGGTCGGGGAGACCCAGTACTTC. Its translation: CASSLSNTGVGETQYF. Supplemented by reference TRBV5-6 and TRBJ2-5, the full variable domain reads DAGVTQSPTHLIKTRGQQVTLRCSPKSGHDTVSWYQQALGQGPQFIFQYYEEEERQRGNFPDRFSGHQFPNYSSELNVNALLLGDSALYLCASSLSNTGVGETQYFGPGTRLLVL.

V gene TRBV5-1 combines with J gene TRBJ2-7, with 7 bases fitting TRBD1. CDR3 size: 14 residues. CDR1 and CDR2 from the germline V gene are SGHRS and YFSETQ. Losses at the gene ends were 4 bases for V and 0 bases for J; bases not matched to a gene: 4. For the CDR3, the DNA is TGCGCCAGCAGCCGAGAGGGGGCCTCCTACGAGCAGTACTTC. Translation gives CASSREGASYEQYF. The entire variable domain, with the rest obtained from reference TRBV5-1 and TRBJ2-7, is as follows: KAGVTQTPRYLIKTRGQQVTLSCSPISGHRSVSWYQQTPGQGLQFLFEYFSETQRNKGNFPGRFSGRQFSNSRSEMNVSTLELGDSALYLCASSREGASYEQYFGPGTRLTVT.

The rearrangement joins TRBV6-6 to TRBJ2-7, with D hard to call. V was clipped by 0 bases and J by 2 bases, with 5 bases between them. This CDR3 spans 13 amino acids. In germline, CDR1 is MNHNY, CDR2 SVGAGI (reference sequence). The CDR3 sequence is CASSYSWTYEQYF. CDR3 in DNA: TGTGCCAGCAGTTACTCATGGACCTACGAGCAGTACTTC.

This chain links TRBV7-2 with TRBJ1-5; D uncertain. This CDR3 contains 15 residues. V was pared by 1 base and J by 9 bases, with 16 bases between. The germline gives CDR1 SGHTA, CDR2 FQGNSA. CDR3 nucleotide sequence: TGTGCCAGCAGCTTAGTGGAGGGCTCCGGTTGGCCCCAGCATTTT. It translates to CASSLVEGSGWPQHF. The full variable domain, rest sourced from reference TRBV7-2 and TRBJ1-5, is GAGVSQSPSNKVTEKGKDVELRCDPISGHTALYWYRQSLGQGLEFLIYFQGNSAPDKSGLPSDRFSAERTGGSVSTLTIQRTQQEDSAVYLCASSLVEGSGWPQHFGDGTRLSIL.

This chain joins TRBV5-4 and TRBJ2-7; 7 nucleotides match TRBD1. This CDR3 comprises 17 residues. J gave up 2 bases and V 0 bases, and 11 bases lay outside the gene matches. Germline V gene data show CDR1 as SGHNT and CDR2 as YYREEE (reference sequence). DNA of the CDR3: TGTGCCAGCAGCTTGGGACAGGGTGGCCCCCAGACCTACGAGCAGTACTTC. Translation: CASSLGQGGPQTYEQYF.

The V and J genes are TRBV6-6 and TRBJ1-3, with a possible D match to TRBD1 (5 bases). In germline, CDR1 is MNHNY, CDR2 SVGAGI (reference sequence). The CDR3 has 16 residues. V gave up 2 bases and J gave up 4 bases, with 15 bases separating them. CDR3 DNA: TGTGCCAGCAGTTACCCACGGGGGGTTAAGGGAAACACCATATATTTT. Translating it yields CASSYPRGVKGNTIYF.

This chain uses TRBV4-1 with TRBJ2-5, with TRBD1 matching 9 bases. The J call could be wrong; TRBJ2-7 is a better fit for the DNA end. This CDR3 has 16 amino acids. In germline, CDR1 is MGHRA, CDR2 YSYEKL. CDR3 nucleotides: TGCGCCAGCAGCCAAGTAGGACAGGGGCAAACCTACGAGCAGTACTTC. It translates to CASSQVGQGQTYEQYF.

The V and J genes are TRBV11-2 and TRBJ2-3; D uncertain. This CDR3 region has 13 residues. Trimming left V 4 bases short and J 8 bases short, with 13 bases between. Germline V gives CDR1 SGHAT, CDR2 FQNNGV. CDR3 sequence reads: CASSSPDPVTQYF. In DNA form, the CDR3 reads TGTGCCAGCAGCTCACCCGACCCCGTTACGCAGTATTTT.

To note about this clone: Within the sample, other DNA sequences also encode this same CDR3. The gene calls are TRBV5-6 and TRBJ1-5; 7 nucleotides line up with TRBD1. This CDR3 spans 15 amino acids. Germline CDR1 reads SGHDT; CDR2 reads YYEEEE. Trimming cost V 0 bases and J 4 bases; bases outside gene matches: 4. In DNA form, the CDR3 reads TGTGCCAGCAGCTTGGGACAGGGTCTAAATCAGCCCCAGCATTTT. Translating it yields CASSLGQGLNQPQHF.

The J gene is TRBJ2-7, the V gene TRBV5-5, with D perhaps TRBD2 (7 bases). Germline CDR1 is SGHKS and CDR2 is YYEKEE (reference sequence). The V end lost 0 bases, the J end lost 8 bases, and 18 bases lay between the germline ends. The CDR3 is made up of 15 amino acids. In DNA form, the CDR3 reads TGTGCCAGCAGCTTGGACGGGGGGCTCGGACGAAAGCAGTACTTC. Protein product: CASSLDGGLGRKQYF.

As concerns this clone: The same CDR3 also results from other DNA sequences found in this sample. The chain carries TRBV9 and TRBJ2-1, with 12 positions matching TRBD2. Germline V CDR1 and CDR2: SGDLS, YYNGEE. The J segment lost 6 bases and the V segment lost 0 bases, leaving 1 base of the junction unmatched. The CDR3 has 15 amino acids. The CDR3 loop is CASSVELAGGNEQFF. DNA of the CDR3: TGTGCCAGCAGCGTAGAACTAGCGGGAGGCAATGAGCAGTTCTTC.

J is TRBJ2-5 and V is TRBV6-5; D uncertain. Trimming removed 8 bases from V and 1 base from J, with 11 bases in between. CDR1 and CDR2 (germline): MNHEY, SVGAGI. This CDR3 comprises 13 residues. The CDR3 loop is CASSRRSQETQYF. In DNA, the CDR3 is TGTGCCAGCTCGCGAAGGAGCCAAGAGACCCAGTACTTC.

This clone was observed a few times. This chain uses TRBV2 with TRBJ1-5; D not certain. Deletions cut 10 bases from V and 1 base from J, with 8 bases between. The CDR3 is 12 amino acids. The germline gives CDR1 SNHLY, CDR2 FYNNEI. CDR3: CATRRSNQPQHF. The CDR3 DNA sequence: TGTGCCACCCGACGGAGCAATCAGCCCCAGCATTTT. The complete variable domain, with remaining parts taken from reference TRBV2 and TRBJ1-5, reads EPEVTQTPSHQVTQMGQEVILRCVPISNHLYFYWYRQILGQKVEFLVSFYNNEISEKSEIFDDQFSVERPDGSNFTLKIRSTKLEDSAMYFCATRRSNQPQHFGDGTRLSIL.